The entry that follows covers one T cell receptor (beta chain) sequence. The data are from a study of Ad26.COV2.S vaccination and SARS-CoV-2 variants. This sample's treatment: about 20 received Ad26.COV2.S at low or high dose, single or two shots; 5 received placebo; per-sample allocation not given. Specimen acquisition occurred on day 63 following the initial vaccine or placebo injection. Germline CDR1 is LNHDA and CDR2 is SQIVND (reference sequence). The CDR3 runs to 13 residues. With 8 bases removed from V and 0 bases from J, the gap between germline ends came to 10 bases. Profiling relied on immunoSEQ multiplex PCR, and the TCRdb table lists in-frame clones only, not all of them. The data show about 350,000 clones, with 88% seen just once and 6.4% held by the top ten.

This TCR was recovered from a person aged 18 to 59 who received the Ad26.COV2.S COVID-19 vaccine or a placebo. Sequencing used peripheral blood, obtained in a trial of Ad26.COV2.S vaccine versus placebo. The chain carries TRBV19 and TRBJ1-1; D remains ambiguous. Here the CDR3 DNA reads TGTGCCAGTCGGAATGTGGTGAACACTGAAGCTTTCTTT. Translation gives CASRNVVNTEAFF. Supplemented by reference TRBV19 and TRBJ1-1, the full variable domain reads DGGITQSPKYLFRKEGQNVTLSCEQNLNHDAMYWYRQDPGQGLRLIYYSQIVNDFQKGDIAEGYSVSREKKESFPLTVTSAQKNPTAFYLCASRNVVNTEAFFGQGTRLTVV.